The table lists the clone carrying this T cell receptor (beta chain) with many counts. Its target is unknown. The data are from a study of T cell repertoires in cytomegalovirus infection. Across the whole study: Matching HLA type, along with CMV infection, was indicated by public TCR beta signatures.

The ends lost 2 bases at V and 4 bases at J; junction bases unmatched: 7. The CDR3 consists of 16 residues. Per germline, CDR1 SEHNR and CDR2 FQNEAQ (reference sequence). Via MiXCR, TCRdb re-called the reads, giving one row per CDR3 protein. The sample yields some 920,000 distinct CDR3 sequences, less than 35% seen once. Study observations and caveats: HLA-C-restricted CMV-specific TCR beta clonotypes were dominant in the ex vivo response.

The receptor's source is a human donor in good health (CMV status not recorded). Some clones in this sample may be carry-over from other donors' samples. The V gene is TRBV7-9, the J gene TRBJ1-4, with 7 nucleotides matching TRBD1. This material consisted of cultured CD8+ T cells from PBMCs, taken from culture after CMV antigen stimulation. The CDR3 here is CASSLSFGTDNEKLFF. CDR3 coding DNA: TGTGCCAGCAGCTTAAGTTTCGGGACAGATAATGAAAAACTGTTTTTT.